This T cell receptor (beta chain) was recovered during a study of cytomegalovirus exposure and HLA in healthy donors. Points from the study as a whole: Several top significant clusters appeared, in a later analysis, to be linked to common viral pathogens. The CMV antigen specificity of a few CMV-associated chains was confirmed through in vitro analysis. With DRB1 most and HLA-C fewest, TCR association rates differed between HLA loci in a later analysis.

A single count supports this clone. Its cognate antigen is unknown. These donors, healthy bone marrow donors, were studied. A multiplex PCR was run with 60 Vbeta primers and 13 Jbeta primers. Assay used: immunoSEQ multiplex PCR; TCRdb lists only in-frame clones, some missing. The table has 250,000 to 350,000 clones, roughly 70% seen once. Germline V lookup: CDR1 MNHEY, CDR2 SVGAGI. The CDR3 spans 15 residues. Losses at the gene ends were 5 bases for V and 3 bases for J; bases not matched to a gene: 7. Sequencing was done on a sample of PBMCs. The chain links TRBV6-5 to TRBJ1-1, with 9 positions matching TRBD1. The clonotype was recovered from a female donor in good health and CMV-seronegative. The CDR3 bases are TGTGCCAGCAGTGCCACCGGGACAGGGTACACTGAAGCTTTCTTT. Translated, it gives CASSATGTGYTEAFF.